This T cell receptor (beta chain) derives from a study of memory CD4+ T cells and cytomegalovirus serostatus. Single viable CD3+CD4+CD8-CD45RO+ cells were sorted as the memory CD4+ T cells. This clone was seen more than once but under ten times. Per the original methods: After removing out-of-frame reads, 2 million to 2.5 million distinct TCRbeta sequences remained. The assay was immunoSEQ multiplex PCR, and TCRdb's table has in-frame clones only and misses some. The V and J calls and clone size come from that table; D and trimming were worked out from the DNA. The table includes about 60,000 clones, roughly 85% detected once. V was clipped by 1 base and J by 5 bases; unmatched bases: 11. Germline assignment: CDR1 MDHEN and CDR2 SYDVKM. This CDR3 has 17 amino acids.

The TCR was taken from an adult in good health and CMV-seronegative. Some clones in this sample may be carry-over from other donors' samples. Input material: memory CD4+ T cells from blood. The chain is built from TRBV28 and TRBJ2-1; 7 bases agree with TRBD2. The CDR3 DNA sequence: TGTGCCAGCAGTTTATCCCCTCGACTAGCTTGGAACAATGAGCAGTTCTTC. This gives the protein CASSLSPRLAWNNEQFF.